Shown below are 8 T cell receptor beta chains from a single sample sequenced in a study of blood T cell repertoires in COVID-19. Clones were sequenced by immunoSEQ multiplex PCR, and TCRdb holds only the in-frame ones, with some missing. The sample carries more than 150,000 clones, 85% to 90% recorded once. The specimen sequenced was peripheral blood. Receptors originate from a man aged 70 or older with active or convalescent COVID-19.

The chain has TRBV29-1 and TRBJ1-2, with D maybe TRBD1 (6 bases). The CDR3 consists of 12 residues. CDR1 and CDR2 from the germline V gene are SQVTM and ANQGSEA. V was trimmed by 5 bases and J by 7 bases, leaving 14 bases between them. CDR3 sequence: CSVLRTVAGYTF. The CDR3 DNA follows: TGCAGCGTTTTACGGACAGTTGCTGGCTACACCTTC.

CDR3 sequence reads: CASSQRSQGIWNEKLFF. CDR3 DNA: TGTGCCAGCAGCCAGCGCTCACAGGGAATCTGGAATGAAAAACTGTTTTTT. This chain uses TRBV3-1 (or the pseudogene TRBV3-2) with TRBJ1-4; perhaps TRBD1 as D (6 bases). This CDR3 has 17 amino acids. With 3 bases removed from V and 5 bases from J, the gap between germline ends came to 19 bases. Germline CDR1 reads LGHDT; CDR2 reads YNNKEL (reference sequence).

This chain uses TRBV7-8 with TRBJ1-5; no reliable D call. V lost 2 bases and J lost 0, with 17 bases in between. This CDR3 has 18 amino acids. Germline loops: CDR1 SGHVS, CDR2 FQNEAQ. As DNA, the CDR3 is TGTGCCAGCAGCTTACTTGCCGGAGGTCGGTATAGCAATCAGCCCCAGCATTTT. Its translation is CASSLLAGGRYSNQPQHF.

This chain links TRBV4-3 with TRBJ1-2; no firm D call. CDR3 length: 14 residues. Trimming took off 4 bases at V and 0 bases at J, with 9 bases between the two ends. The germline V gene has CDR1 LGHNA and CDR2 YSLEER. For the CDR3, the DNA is TGCGCCAGCAGCCGAGACCTTACTAACTATGGCTACACCTTC. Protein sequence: CASSRDLTNYGYTF.

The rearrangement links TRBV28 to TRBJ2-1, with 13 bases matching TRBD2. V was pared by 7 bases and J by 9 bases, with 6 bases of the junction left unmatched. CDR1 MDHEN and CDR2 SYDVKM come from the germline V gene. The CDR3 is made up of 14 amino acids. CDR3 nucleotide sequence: TGTGCCAGCACCCTACTAGCGGGGGGGCGTGAGCAGTTCTTC. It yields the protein CASTLLAGGREQFF.

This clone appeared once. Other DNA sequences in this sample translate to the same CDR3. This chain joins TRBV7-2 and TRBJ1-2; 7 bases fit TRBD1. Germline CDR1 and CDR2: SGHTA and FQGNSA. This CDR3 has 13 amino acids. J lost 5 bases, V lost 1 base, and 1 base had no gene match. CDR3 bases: TGTGCCAGCAGCTTAGGACAGGGTTATGGCTACACCTTC. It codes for CASSLGQGYGYTF.

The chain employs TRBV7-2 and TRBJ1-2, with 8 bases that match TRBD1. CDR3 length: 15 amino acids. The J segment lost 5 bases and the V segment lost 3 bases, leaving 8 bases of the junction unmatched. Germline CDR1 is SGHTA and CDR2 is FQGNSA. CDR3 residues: CASSLSGGLRYGYTF. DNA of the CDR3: TGTGCCAGCAGCTTGTCAGGGGGCCTCAGGTATGGCTACACCTTC.

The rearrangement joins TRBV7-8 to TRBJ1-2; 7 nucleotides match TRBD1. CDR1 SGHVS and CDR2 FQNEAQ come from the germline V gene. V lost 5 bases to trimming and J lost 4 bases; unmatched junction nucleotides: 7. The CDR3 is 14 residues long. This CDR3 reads CASSRRDRAYGYTF. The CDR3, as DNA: TGTGCCAGCAGCCGCCGCGACAGGGCCTATGGCTACACCTTC.